Shown below are 24 T cell receptor beta chains from a single sample sequenced in a study of cytomegalovirus exposure and HLA in healthy donors. The primer mix had 60 Vbeta and 13 Jbeta primers. Clones were sequenced by immunoSEQ multiplex PCR, and TCRdb holds only the in-frame ones, with some missing. The data show some 150,000 clones, around 80% seen once. The sequenced sample was PBMCs. The receptors stem from a man in his forties or fifties in good health and CMV-seronegative.

The CDR3 reads CAWSVSVAKNIQYF. The CDR3, as DNA: TGTGCCTGGAGTGTATCAGTAGCCAAAAACATTCAGTACTTC. V and J are TRBV30 and TRBJ2-4; D gene unclear. The CDR3 loop spans 14 amino acids. The V end was cut by 0 bases, the J end by 0 bases, with 6 bases between. The germline gives CDR1 GTSNPN, CDR2 SVGIG (reference sequence).

The chain is built from TRBV19 and TRBJ2-1, with D unclear. With 3 bases removed from V and 10 bases from J, the gap between germline ends came to 7 bases. CDR3 length: 11 amino acids. Germline V gene sequence: CDR1 LNHDA, CDR2 SQIVND (reference sequence). CDR3 residues: CASSMFREQFF. The CDR3 nucleotides are TGTGCCAGTAGTATGTTCAGGGAGCAGTTCTTC.

V and J are TRBV9 and TRBJ2-2; 8 bases are shared with TRBD2. CDR1 and CDR2 (germline): SGDLS, YYNGEE. The CDR3 totals 17 residues. After removal of 3 bases from V and 4 bases from J, the junction contained 11 bases not matched to a gene. The chain's CDR3 is CASSAKGLAGRTGELFF. The CDR3, as DNA: TGTGCCAGCAGCGCCAAGGGGCTAGCGGGTCGCACCGGGGAGCTGTTTTTT.

The chain links TRBV13 to TRBJ2-6; 9 nucleotides agree with TRBD1. There are 18 residues in the CDR3. Germline CDR1 reads PRHDT; CDR2 reads FYEKMQ (reference sequence). V lost 2 bases and J lost 0; bases outside the gene matches: 5. The CDR3 region is CASSLMGQGLSGANVLTF. The CDR3 DNA reads as TGTGCCAGCAGCTTAATGGGACAGGGACTCTCTGGGGCCAACGTCCTGACTTTC.

This sequence joins TRBV6-5 and TRBJ1-3, with a tentative D call TRBD1 (6 bases). Germline CDR1 is MNHEY and CDR2 is SVGAGI. The CDR3 has 15 residues. V lost 5 bases and J 4 bases, leaving 15 bases between the germline ends. The CDR3 DNA follows: TGTGCCAGCAGTAAACGCCGGGACACGGGAAACACCATATATTTT. Translation gives CASSKRRDTGNTIYF.

The table lists this clone with a few counts. The sample contains more than one DNA sequence encoding this CDR3. CDR3 DNA sequence: TGTGCCAGCAGCCGCGGACAGGGGGAGACCCAGTACTTC. This codes for CASSRGQGETQYF. V is TRBV5-4 and J is TRBJ2-5; 9 bases map to TRBD1. The CDR3 has 13 amino acids. The J segment lost 5 bases and the V segment lost 4 bases, leaving 3 bases of the junction unmatched. The germline V gene encodes CDR1 SGHNT and CDR2 YYREEE (reference sequence).

The chain couples TRBV23-1 to TRBJ2-2; 8 nucleotides match TRBD2. TRBV23-1 has ORF status, its function being uncertain. This CDR3 is 15 amino acids long. V lost 0 bases, J lost 5 bases, and 2 bases stayed unmatched. The CDR3: CASSQSGGGTGELFF. The CDR3 bases are TGCGCCAGCAGTCAATCCGGGGGGGGGACCGGGGAGCTGTTTTTT.

This clone was picked up one time. The rearrangement uses TRBV5-4 and TRBJ2-7, with TRBD1 matching over 7 bases. From germline, CDR1 is SGHNT and CDR2 YYREEE (reference sequence). The CDR3 sequence is 14 residues long. Losses at the gene ends were 4 bases for V and 3 bases for J; bases not matched to a gene: 7. The CDR3, as DNA: TGTGCCAGCAGCGCGAGACAGGGAGTCTACGAGCAGTACTTC. Protein: CASSARQGVYEQYF.

The chain is built from TRBV5-1 and TRBJ2-6; D gene unclear. The CDR3 contains 17 residues. Germline lookup yields CDR1 SGHRS and CDR2 YFSETQ. V dropped 6 bases and J dropped 2 bases, with 18 bases sitting between them. The CDR3 DNA follows: TGCGCCAGCACCTCTGGCCCCACAGTGGCTGGGGCCAACGTCCTGACTTTC. Its protein product is CASTSGPTVAGANVLTF.

This chain uses TRBV10-2 with TRBJ2-7, with 8 bases that match TRBD2. Germline V gene sequence: CDR1 WSHSY, CDR2 SAAADI. The CDR3 spans 15 residues. V dropped 7 bases and J dropped 2; count of bases not matched to a gene: 10. CDR3 bases: TGCGCCAGCAAAAAAGCGGGGGATCCGACCTACGAGCAGTACTTC. This codes for CASKKAGDPTYEQYF.

This clone showed up just a few times. The rearrangement joins TRBV6-5 to TRBJ1-1; no clear D gene. Deletions cut 6 bases from V and 7 bases from J, with 9 bases between. CDR3 size: 11 residues. Germline V gene sequence: CDR1 MNHEY, CDR2 SVGAGI. In DNA, the CDR3 is TGTGCCAGCAGGGAGACGGGTGAAGCTTTCTTT. It is translated as CASRETGEAFF.

The chain carries TRBV5-6 and TRBJ1-1, with D possibly matching TRBD1 (6 bases). The CDR3 runs to 13 residues. In germline, CDR1 is SGHDT, CDR2 YYEEEE. The germline V and J ends were trimmed by 5 bases and 4 bases, with 12 bases remaining between them. The CDR3 is CASSPVRGTEAFF. CDR3 bases: TGTGCCAGCAGTCCTGTCAGGGGCACTGAAGCTTTCTTT.

The CDR3 loop reads CASSPGQGPYNEQFF. CDR3 bases: TGTGCCAGCAGCCCAGGACAGGGCCCATACAATGAGCAGTTCTTC. The V and J genes are TRBV7-8 and TRBJ2-1, with 8 nucleotides matching TRBD1. Trimming cost V 5 bases and J 4 bases; bases outside gene matches: 7. The CDR3 sequence is 15 residues long. The germline gives CDR1 SGHVS, CDR2 FQNEAQ. The full variable domain, its missing parts supplied by reference TRBV7-8 and TRBJ2-1, is GAGVSQSPRYKVAKRGQDVALRCDPISGHVSLFWYQQALGQGPEFLTYFQNEAQLDKSGLPSDRFFAERPEGSVSTLKIQRTQQEDSAVYLCASSPGQGPYNEQFFGPGTRLTVL.

The V call is TRBV6-1, the J call TRBJ1-3; D ambiguous. Trimming pared 2 bases from V and 4 bases from J, leaving 12 bases between. There are 15 residues in the CDR3. Germline lookup yields CDR1 MNHNS and CDR2 SASEGT. The CDR3 loop reads CASSEHGFEGNTIYF. The CDR3 DNA follows: TGTGCCAGCAGTGAACACGGGTTCGAGGGAAACACCATATATTTT.

The V call is TRBV5-1, the J call TRBJ2-7; 9 bases line up with TRBD1. This CDR3 is built from 17 residues. Trimming took 4 bases from V and 3 from J; bases not matched to a gene: 14. Germline assignment: CDR1 SGHRS and CDR2 YFSETQ. As DNA, the CDR3 is TGCGCCAGCAGCCTGGGTGGGTACCGGGACAGGGACTACGAGCAGTACTTC. Encoded protein: CASSLGGYRDRDYEQYF.

This clone was seen only once. The J gene is TRBJ2-3, the V gene TRBV2; no definite D call. Germline CDR1 reads SNHLY; CDR2 reads FYNNEI. This CDR3 contains 18 residues. Trimming removed 5 bases at V and 2 bases at J, with 23 bases between. CDR3 DNA: TGTGCCAGCAGTACTCTAACCGATTTATTCCGGGTCACAGATACGCAGTATTTT. Protein: CASSTLTDLFRVTDTQYF.

This chain links TRBV6-6 with TRBJ1-1; no reliable D call. The V end was cut by 4 bases, the J end by 5 bases, with 14 bases between. This CDR3 spans 14 amino acids. Germline assignment: CDR1 MNHNY and CDR2 SVGAGI (reference sequence). In nucleotides, the CDR3 is TGTGCCAGCAGTTTATTGGGAGTCGGGACTGAAGCTTTCTTT. It is translated as CASSLLGVGTEAFF.

The chain combines TRBV11-2 with TRBJ2-7, with unresolved D. This CDR3 region has 12 residues. Germline loops: CDR1 SGHAT, CDR2 FQNNGV. V lost 5 bases, J lost 7 bases, and 12 bases lay in between. The CDR3 is CASSPVSSEQYF. The CDR3 DNA sequence: TGTGCCAGCAGCCCCGTCTCGAGTGAGCAGTACTTC. Full variable domain (outside the CDR3, taken from reference TRBV11-2 and TRBJ2-7): EAGVAQSPRYKIIEKRQSVAFWCNPISGHATLYWYQQILGQGPKLLIQFQNNGVVDDSQLPKDRFSAERLKGVDSTLKIQPAKLEDSAVYLCASSPVSSEQYFGPGTRLTVT.

A single count supports this clone. This sequence joins TRBV18 and TRBJ1-2, with D unresolved. Germline assignment: CDR1 KGHSH and CDR2 LQKENI. The CDR3 has 13 amino acids. Trimming stripped 3 bases from V and 2 bases from J, with 7 bases between. The CDR3 DNA reads as TGTGCCAGCTCACCCGGGATAAACTATGGCTACACCTTC. Its translation is CASSPGINYGYTF. Full variable domain (remainder filled in from reference TRBV18 and TRBJ1-2): NAGVMQNPRHLVRRRGQEARLRCSPMKGHSHVYWYRQLPEEGLKFMVYLQKENIIDESGMPKERFSAEFPKEGPSILRIQQVVRGDSAAYFCASSPGINYGYTFGSGTRLTVV.

V is TRBV13 and J is TRBJ2-5; D is possibly TRBD1 (5 bases). CDR1 and CDR2 (germline): PRHDT, FYEKMQ (reference sequence). This CDR3 spans 14 amino acids. Trimming removed 5 bases from V and 3 bases from J, with 13 bases in between. The CDR3 here is CASSTLDREETQYF. Written as DNA, the CDR3 is TGTGCCAGCAGCACCCTCGACAGAGAAGAGACCCAGTACTTC.

This rearrangement joins TRBV7-9 to TRBJ2-1, with TRBD1 as a possible D gene (6 bases). V lost 8 bases and J lost 9, with 8 bases in between. The CDR3 runs 10 residues. Looked up from germline, CDR1 is SEHNR and CDR2 is FQNEAQ (reference sequence). CDR3 coding DNA: TGTGCCAGCGGGGGCCTTGAGCAGTTCTTC. This encodes CASGGLEQFF.

The chain couples TRBV5-1 to TRBJ1-1, with 8 positions matching TRBD1. Trimming took 4 bases from V and 7 from J; bases not matched to a gene: 6. The CDR3 consists of 13 residues. The germline V gene encodes CDR1 SGHRS and CDR2 YFSETQ. The CDR3 is CASSLGQANEAFF. Here the CDR3 DNA reads TGCGCCAGCAGCCTGGGACAGGCTAATGAAGCTTTCTTT.

The J gene is TRBJ2-1, the V gene TRBV9; 11 bases line up with TRBD2. The CDR3 loop spans 17 amino acids. Trimming took 4 bases from V and 5 from J; bases not matched to a gene: 11. Germline V gene sequence: CDR1 SGDLS, CDR2 YYNGEE. CDR3: CASSTRDSGGDHNEQFF. In DNA, the CDR3 is TGTGCCAGCAGCACCAGGGATAGCGGGGGGGACCACAATGAGCAGTTCTTC.

This chain joins TRBV19 and TRBJ2-7; TRBD1 is a possible D gene (6 bases). The length of the CDR3 is 13 residues. Looked up from germline, CDR1 is LNHDA and CDR2 is SQIVND (reference sequence). V dropped 8 bases and J dropped 3 bases, with 14 bases sitting between them. CDR3 sequence reads: CASGDRNYYEQYF. CDR3 nucleotides: TGTGCCAGTGGAGACAGGAACTACTACGAGCAGTACTTC.